What follows are 10 T cell receptor beta chains derived from one specimen sequenced in a study of radiotherapy plus CTLA-4 blockade in lung cancer. Assay used: immunoSEQ multiplex PCR; TCRdb lists only in-frame clones, some missing. Among 75,000 to 80,000 clones listed, 70% to 90% were seen once. The starting material was peripheral blood, obtained from a patient treated with radiotherapy plus ipilimumab. These receptors all come from a human donor with non-small cell lung cancer who had stable disease on radiotherapy plus ipilimumab.

The rearrangement joins TRBV28 to TRBJ2-5; D perhaps matches TRBD2 (5 bases). The germline CDR1 and CDR2 sequences are MDHEN and SYDVKM. This CDR3 has 12 amino acids. V dropped 6 bases and J dropped 5 bases, with 10 bases sitting between them. The CDR3: CASSLRGETQYF. The CDR3 bases are TGTGCCAGCAGCCTAAGAGGGGAGACCCAGTACTTC.

The J gene is TRBJ1-5, the V gene TRBV10-2, with D maybe TRBD1 (5 bases). The CDR3 contains 15 residues. Germline V lookup: CDR1 WSHSY, CDR2 SAAADI. Trimming stripped 0 bases from V and 3 bases from J, with 9 bases between. CDR3 sequence reads: CASSESSGFNQPQHF. Here the CDR3 DNA reads TGCGCCAGCAGTGAGTCGTCAGGGTTCAATCAGCCCCAGCATTTT.

The chain has TRBV9 and TRBJ2-2; the match to TRBD2 covers 7 bases. The CDR3 runs to 14 residues. The J segment lost 4 bases and the V segment lost 3 bases, leaving 3 bases of the junction unmatched. The germline CDR1 and CDR2 sequences are SGDLS and YYNGEE. In nucleotides, the CDR3 is TGTGCCAGCAGCGATCTAGCGGCCACCGGGGAGCTGTTTTTT. It is translated as CASSDLAATGELFF.

The CDR3: CASPPSGPSYEQYF. The CDR3 region has the DNA TGTGCCAGTCCTCCTAGCGGACCCTCCTACGAGCAGTACTTC. J is TRBJ2-7 and V is TRBV21-1; the listed D gene, TRBD2, was not tested against the DNA. TRBV21-1 is deemed a pseudogene. The CDR3 has 14 amino acids.

Note on this clone: Germline is not matched at one junction end, which may reflect a read error. The chain has TRBV6-4 and TRBJ2-3; TRBD1 or TRBD2 may be the D gene (5 bases each). The germline V gene has CDR1 MRHNA and CDR2 SNTAGT. This CDR3 spans 14 amino acids. As DNA, the CDR3 is TGTACCAGCAGTTTTCGGGGCTACACAGATACGCAGTATTTT. It encodes CTSSFRGYTDTQYF.

In this sample, this clone turned up once. V is TRBV11-3 and J is TRBJ2-1; no firm D call. Germline CDR1 reads SGHNT; CDR2 reads YENEEA. V lost 1 base and J 3 bases, leaving 7 bases between the germline ends. The CDR3 loop spans 14 amino acids. The CDR3 loop reads CASSLAPNYNEQFF. Here the CDR3 DNA reads TGTGCCAGCAGCTTAGCCCCTAACTACAATGAGCAGTTCTTC.

This CDR3 is CASSIPGSYTF. The CDR3 DNA reads TGTGCCAGTAGTATCCCCGGTAGCTACACCTTC. V and J are TRBV19 and TRBJ1-2; the D is unclear. Per the germline V gene, CDR1 is LNHDA and CDR2 is SQIVND (reference sequence). V lost 3 bases and J 9 bases, leaving 8 bases between the germline ends. The CDR3 loop spans 11 amino acids.

The V gene is TRBV7-7, the J gene TRBJ2-2, with 7 bases matching TRBD1. The V gene's germline CDR1 is SSHAT and CDR2 FNYEAQ (reference sequence). CDR3 length: 13 residues. Losses at the gene ends were 4 bases for V and 5 bases for J; bases not matched to a gene: 1. CDR3 coding DNA: TGTGCCAGCAGCTGGGACAGAACCGGGGAGCTGTTTTTT. This translates into CASSWDRTGELFF.

This sequence joins TRBV4-1 and TRBJ2-7; D is uncertain. The germline V gene has CDR1 MGHRA and CDR2 YSYEKL. With 4 bases removed from V and 6 bases from J, the gap between germline ends came to 13 bases. The CDR3 has 13 residues. This CDR3 reads CASSRETAGEQYF. The CDR3 bases are TGCGCCAGCAGCCGGGAAACAGCAGGCGAGCAGTACTTC.

The V and J genes are TRBV18 and TRBJ1-5; 7 nucleotides line up with TRBD1. Germline assignment: CDR1 KGHSH and CDR2 LQKENI. CDR3 length: 13 amino acids. V was pared by 10 bases and J by 1 base, with 4 bases of the junction left unmatched. The CDR3 protein is CATSTGSNQPQHF. CDR3 in DNA: TGTGCCACCTCGACAGGGAGCAATCAGCCCCAGCATTTT.